This T cell receptor beta chain was identified in a study of shared clonotypes between healthy human individuals. Study-level points and caveats: Some clonotypes were shared by all four sorted-subset donors, while others were not shared. The non-shared ones had lower generation probabilities than the shared ones. Although depth was large, rarefaction showed that sequencing of the sorted subsets was incomplete. Estimated richness was generally greater in naive than memory subsets. The study drew on few donors, limiting represented genetic and exposure-history diversity.

As regards this clone: Its antigen remains unknown.

The CDR3 covers 14 residues. Germline lookup yields CDR1 MNHNS and CDR2 SASEGT. V was trimmed by 0 bases and J by 4 bases, leaving 7 bases between them. Measured with immunoSEQ multiplex PCR; TCRdb has only the in-frame clones, and not every one. The table shows about 1.1 million clones, with 70% to 85% occurring only once. Sequenced sample: memory CD4+ T cells from PBMCs. Subset: CD45RA-negative fraction. J is TRBJ1-5 and V is TRBV6-1; perhaps TRBD1 as D (5 bases). The sequence came from a man between 18 and 29 years old in good health. Some clones in this sample may be carry-over from other donors' samples. In DNA, the CDR3 is TGTGCCAGCAGTGAAGCGTCAGGGAATCAGCCCCAGCATTTT. Encoded protein: CASSEASGNQPQHF.